The rows below give T cell receptor beta chains drawn from one sample of a study of post-analysis software for immune sequencing data. TCRdb ran MiXCR on the PCR reads and lists one entry per CDR3 protein. The sample lists some 500,000 distinct CDR3 sequences; over 35% were seen once. Material: blood. Receptors originate from a girl between 10 and 17 years old with multiple sclerosis. Both conserved end residues are part of each CDR3. The D gene is left open where the match is weak. The size field is filled for only some rows; it gives once, few, many or a size class.

-,TRBD1,TRBV7-6,TRBJ2-7,TGTGCCAGCAGCTGGACGTCCGGGACAGGTCTCAACGAGCAGTACTTC,CASSWTSGTGLNEQYF
-,-,TRBV27,TRBJ2-7,TGTGCCAGCAGTGCTAGGCCAGCAGGAGACGAGCAGTACTTC,CASSARPAGDEQYF
-,-,TRBV6-1,TRBJ2-3,TGTGCCATACAGGTGGGCACAGATACGCAGTATTTT,CAIQVGTDTQYF
-,TRBD1,TRBV2,TRBJ2-2,TGTGCCAGCAGGCGGACAGGATTCGGGGAGCTGTTTTTT,CASRRTGFGELFF
-,-,TRBV5-1,TRBJ2-5,TGCGCCAGCAGCGTATGGAACACGGCTGGGGAGACCCAGTACTTC,CASSVWNTAGETQYF
few,-,TRBV20-1,TRBJ1-5,TGCAGTGCTAGAGATTGGGCGGGGTTGAGCAATCAGCCCCAGCATTTT,CSARDWAGLSNQPQHF
-,-,TRBV20-1,TRBJ2-7,TGCAGTGCTAGAGATCCCCGGGAGTCTTCCTACGAGCAGTACTTC,CSARDPRESSYEQYF
-,-,TRBV10-3,TRBJ1-1,TGTGCCATCATGATGGGGGCAGGCACTGAAGCTTTCTTT,CAIMMGAGTEAFF
-,TRBD1,TRBV10-3,TRBJ1-2,TGTGCCATCAGTGAACAGGGGAACTATGGCTACACCTTC,CAISEQGNYGYTF
-,TRBD1,TRBV20-1,TRBJ1-5,TGCAGTGCTGGAAGGGGTTCGACAGGGATCGCCAATCAGCCCCAGCATTTT,CSAGRGSTGIANQPQHF
-,-,TRBV19,TRBJ2-1,TGTGCCAGTAGTATTTCCGGGAGAGGGGTGAGATCCTACAATGAGCAGTTCTTC,CASSISGRGVRSYNEQFF
few,-,TRBV14,TRBJ2-3,TGTGCCAGCAGCCCCCCCGGCAAGTCCACAGATACGCAGTATTTT,CASSPPGKSTDTQYF
-,-,TRBV13,TRBJ1-2,TGTGCCAGCAGCCGTCGGGAGTCCTCCAACTATGGCTACACCTTC,CASSRRESSNYGYTF
few,-,TRBV7-2,TRBJ2-7,TGTGCCAGCAGCTTCTCCCGGGGCCCCTACGAGCAGTACTTC,CASSFSRGPYEQYF
few,-,TRBV20-1,TRBJ2-5,TGCAGTGCTAGAGAAGAGGCCCTATCCCAAGAGACCCAGTACTTC,CSAREEALSQETQYF
few,TRBD2,TRBV4-1,TRBJ2-3,TGCGCCAGCAGCCAAGTCGGGAATAGCGGGAGCTCAGATACGCAGTATTTT,CASSQVGNSGSSDTQYF